What follows are 30 T cell receptor beta chains derived from one specimen sequenced in a study of T cell clonality in common variable immunodeficiency. TCRdb keeps only in-frame clones here, not all; method: immunoSEQ multiplex PCR. Listed here are approximately 81,000 clones without any singletons, the top ten holding 0.8%. The sequencing sample was made of peripheral blood mononuclear cells. All receptors derive from a person aged 18-70 years in good health.

In its sample, this clone was seen many times. The read ends 3 residues shy of where the CDR3 ends; the end is completed using the germline J gene. The chain links TRBV12-3 or TRBV12-4 to TRBJ2-7; tentatively, D is TRBD1 (6 bases). Trimming took off 3 bases at V and 0 bases at J, with 12 bases between the two ends. CDR3 length: 15 amino acids. CDR3 DNA (partial): TGTGCCAGCAGTTTGACAGGAACGAGCTCCTACGAG. Its protein product is CASSLTGTSSYE. The whole CDR3 sequence reads CASSLTGTSSYEQYF.

This clone was counted ten times or more. The read ends 3 residues shy of where the CDR3 ends; the end is completed using the germline J gene. This chain links TRBV5-4 with TRBJ2-7; a weak D match, TRBD2 (5 bases). The CDR3 is 14 amino acids. The V end lost 2 bases, the J end lost 2 bases, and 11 bases lay between the germline ends. CDR1 is SGHNT, CDR2 YYREEE, per germline (reference sequence). CDR3 DNA, as far as it was read: TGTGCCAGCAGCTTAACGTCCGGGGCCTACGAG. Translated: CASSLTSGAYE. Given in full, the CDR3 is CASSLTSGAYEQYF.

The sample holds many counts of this clone. The read is 3 residues too short to cover the CDR3 end, so that end is filled in from the germline J gene. The chain uses TRBV18 and TRBJ1-3, with D tentatively TRBD1 (5 bases). Trimming took 4 bases from V and 4 from J, leaving 20 bases between them. CDR1 and CDR2 (germline): KGHSH, LQKENI. The CDR3 has 17 amino acids. The CDR3 loop reads CASSLYSPGPGGNTIYF. The covered CDR3 bases are TGTGCCAGCTCACTCTACTCCCCAGGGCCGGGAGGAAACACC.

This clone was seen many times. The read terminates 3 residues before the CDR3 end, so the remaining end is supplied by the germline J gene. The V and J genes are TRBV6-4 and TRBJ2-7, with a possible D match to TRBD1 (5 bases). V was pared by 4 bases and J by 2 bases, with 15 bases between. Per the germline V gene, CDR1 is MRHNA and CDR2 is SNTAGT. The CDR3 has 15 residues. The part of the CDR3 DNA that was read is TGTGCCAGCAGTGCTGGCAGGGATCATCCCTACGAG. This sequence encodes CASSAGRDHPYE. The whole CDR3 is CASSAGRDHPYEQYF.

This clone was seen at least ten times. Read coverage stops 3 residues before the CDR3 terminus; the germline J gene supplies the remainder. The chain employs TRBV5-1 and TRBJ2-5; 14 positions match TRBD2. V lost 4 bases to trimming and J lost 5 bases; unmatched junction nucleotides: 7. The CDR3 contains 16 residues. Germline CDR1 is SGHRS and CDR2 is YFSETQ. This CDR3 is CASSGLAGGPPETQYF. The part of the CDR3 DNA that was read is TGCGCCAGCAGCGGACTAGCGGGAGGTCCTCCTGAGACC.

At least ten counts were recorded for this clone. The DNA ends 3 residues before the CDR3 does, and the rest of the CDR3 is filled in from the germline J gene. The chain combines TRBV7-2 with TRBJ1-2; 10 nucleotides align to TRBD1. With 1 base clipped from V and 3 bases from J, the junction kept 2 bases outside the gene matches. This CDR3 region has 15 residues. The germline V gene has CDR1 SGHTA and CDR2 FQGNSA. CDR3 DNA, as far as it was read: TGTGCCAGCAGCTTAGGGACAGGGGGGTACTATGGC. Its translation is CASSLGTGGYYG. The CDR3, in full, reads CASSLGTGGYYGYTF. The complete variable domain, with remaining parts taken from reference TRBV7-2 and TRBJ1-2, reads GAGVSQSPSNKVTEKGKDVELRCDPISGHTALYWYRQSLGQGLEFLIYFQGNSAPDKSGLPSDRFSAERTGGSVSTLTIQRTQQEDSAVYLCASSLGTGGYYGYTFGSGTRLTVV.

There are many counts of this clone. Read data end 3 residues before the CDR3 end; the end is taken from the germline J gene. This chain joins TRBV5-6 and TRBJ2-4; a weak D match, TRBD1 (5 bases). Per the germline V gene, CDR1 is SGHDT and CDR2 is YYEEEE. CDR3 size: 15 residues. Trimming took off 2 bases at V and 6 bases at J, with 15 bases between the two ends. The CDR3 is CASSLPRQTLNIQYF. Partial CDR3 DNA: TGTGCCAGCAGCTTACCACGACAGACATTAAACATT.

This clone was observed a handful of times. The observed sequence ends 3 residues before the CDR3 terminus, with the missing tail filled in from the germline J gene. V and J are TRBV30 and TRBJ2-1; weak D call: TRBD1 (5 bases). The ends were cut back, 2 bases at V and 5 bases at J, with 7 bases in the middle. Looked up from germline, CDR1 is GTSNPN and CDR2 is SVGIG (reference sequence). This CDR3 is 12 amino acids long. CDR3 amino acids: CAWSPGHNEQFF. Incomplete CDR3 DNA: TGTGCCTGGAGTCCAGGGCACAATGAG.

This clone was seen at least ten times. The read finishes 3 residues shy of the CDR3 end, and the germline J gene is used to complete it. V gene TRBV19 combines with J gene TRBJ1-3; TRBD1 might be the D (5 bases). The CDR3 length is 15 residues. The V gene lost 4 bases and the J gene lost 2 bases, with 12 bases spanning the gap. Germline lookup yields CDR1 LNHDA and CDR2 SQIVND (reference sequence). The CDR3 here is CASSTDSGAGNTIYF. The CDR3 bases that were read are TGTGCCAGTAGTACCGACAGTGGCGCTGGAAACACC.

This clone was observed at least ten times. The CDR3 is cut off 3 residues early in the read; its end comes from the germline J gene. The chain uses TRBV19 and TRBJ2-1; 7 bases are a match to TRBD2. The CDR3 contains 15 residues. Trimming took 2 bases from V and 5 from J; bases not matched to a gene: 6. Looked up from germline, CDR1 is LNHDA and CDR2 is SQIVND (reference sequence). The chain's CDR3 is CASSIWREPNNEQFF. CDR3 bases read: TGTGCCAGTAGTATATGGCGGGAGCCCAACAATGAG.

This clone was counted ten times or more. The sequenced fragment ends 3 residues before the CDR3 boundary, so the rest is inferred from the germline J gene. This rearrangement joins TRBV7-2 to TRBJ2-4; D perhaps matches TRBD1 (5 bases). This CDR3 contains 13 residues. The V gene's germline CDR1 is SGHTA and CDR2 FQGNSA. V dropped 5 bases and J dropped 8 bases, with 13 bases sitting between them. This CDR3 reads CASSKPQEHIQYF. CDR3 DNA, as far as it was read: TGTGCCAGCAGCAAACCACAGGAGCACATT.

The sample holds many counts of this clone. The sequenced fragment ends 3 residues before the CDR3 boundary, so the rest is inferred from the germline J gene. The chain carries TRBV6-2 or TRBV6-3 and TRBJ2-2; D not resolved. V was clipped by 3 bases and J by 0 bases, with 5 bases between them. This CDR3 is built from 14 residues. Looked up from germline, CDR1 is MNHEY and CDR2 is SVGEGT. CDR3 protein: CASSYLTNTGELFF. CDR3 bases read: TGTGCCAGCAGTTATTTAACGAACACCGGGGAG.

At least ten counts were recorded for this clone. The read ends 3 residues before the CDR3 terminus; that terminus is restored from the germline J gene. The chain carries TRBV5-5 and TRBJ1-1; 9 bases fit TRBD1. Germline values: CDR1 SGHKS, CDR2 YYEKEE (reference sequence). This CDR3 comprises 14 residues. Losses at the gene ends were 4 bases for V and 0 bases for J; bases not matched to a gene: 1. The CDR3 loop is CASSGDRVNTEAFF. The DNA read from the CDR3 is TGTGCCAGCAGCGGGGACAGGGTGAACACTGAA.

There are a few counts of this clone. The read comes to an end 3 residues before the CDR3 does, leaving the germline J gene to fill in the end. This rearrangement joins TRBV7-9 to TRBJ2-2; D uncertain. Germline-derived CDR1 and CDR2 are SEHNR and FQNEAQ (reference sequence). The CDR3 has 14 amino acids. The ends were cut back, 1 base at V and 4 bases at J, with 7 bases in the middle. The CDR3 DNA, read in part, is TGTGCCAGCAGCTTAGTATCCTCCACCGGGGAG. The encoded protein is CASSLVSSTGE. The full-length CDR3 reads as CASSLVSSTGELFF.

This clone was counted ten times or more. The CDR3 end falls 3 residues outside the read, so it is completed with the germline J gene. The chain recombines TRBV20-1 with TRBJ2-7; TRBD1 aligns across 8 bases. This CDR3 is built from 12 residues. CDR1 DFQATT and CDR2 SNEGSKA come from the germline V gene (reference sequence). J was trimmed by 6 bases and V by 5 bases; bases with no gene match: 6. This CDR3 is CSAQARGPEQYF. The part of the CDR3 DNA that was read is TGCAGTGCTCAGGCCAGGGGGCCCGAG.

This clone was seen many times. Sequencing ends 3 residues short of the CDR3 end; the germline J gene provides the rest. The rearrangement uses TRBV9 and TRBJ2-5; a weak D match, TRBD2 (5 bases). Germline CDR1 SGDLS, CDR2 YYNGEE. There are 14 residues in the CDR3. V was trimmed by 0 bases and J by 1 base, leaving 7 bases between them. CDR3 sequence: CASSVELGQETQYF. The sequenced CDR3 bases are TGTGCCAGCAGCGTAGAACTAGGCCAAGAGACC.

Many counts were recorded for this clone. Mismatch with germline at one junction end may stem from a read error. Coverage ceases 3 residues before the CDR3 finishes, and the germline J gene fills in the end. This rearrangement joins TRBV4-2 to TRBJ2-3, with D hard to call. The CDR3 runs 17 residues. Germline V gene data show CDR1 as LGHNA and CDR2 as YNFKEQ. CDR3 DNA, as far as it was read: TGCGCCAGCAGCCAAGGTATAAACCGGGTCAACCCAGATACG. Its translation: CASSQGINRVNPDT. The full CDR3 protein reads CASSQGINRVNPDTQYF.

This clone has ten or more counts. The read terminates 3 residues before the CDR3 end, so the remaining end is supplied by the germline J gene. The chain uses TRBV18 and TRBJ2-7; TRBD1 is a possible D gene (5 bases). V was shortened by 3 bases and J by 4 bases, with 13 bases between the two germline ends. CDR1 and CDR2 from the germline V gene are KGHSH and LQKENI. The CDR3 has 14 residues. The CDR3 bases that were read are TGTGCCAGCTCACCCGGTTACCAGGGATACGAG. Residues: CASSPGYQGYE. The whole CDR3 reads CASSPGYQGYEQYF.

This clone was counted at least ten times. The read terminates 3 residues ahead of where the CDR3 ends, so the germline J gene completes it. This chain uses TRBV20-1 with TRBJ2-1, with 12 bases fitting TRBD2. Germline CDR1 is DFQATT and CDR2 is SNEGSKA (reference sequence). The CDR3 extends over 16 amino acids. J was trimmed by 4 bases and V by 1 base; bases with no gene match: 5. CDR3 residues: CSARGGLAGSYNEQFF. The covered CDR3 bases are TGCAGTGCTAGAGGTGGACTAGCGGGGAGTTACAATGAG.

This clone was counted many times. The read halts 3 residues ahead of the CDR3 end, with the missing end drawn from the germline J gene. The chain is built from TRBV6-1 and TRBJ2-4; D may be TRBD2 (5 bases). V was cut by 1 base and J by 0 bases, with 13 bases left in between. Germline loops: CDR1 MNHNS, CDR2 SASEGT. The CDR3 covers 17 residues. The part of the CDR3 DNA that was read is TGTGCCAGCAGTGAAGTGAGCCGGACTTTAGCCAAAAACATT. Translated, it gives CASSEVSRTLAKNI. The entire CDR3 protein is CASSEVSRTLAKNIQYF.

There are a few counts of this clone. The read is 3 residues too short to cover the CDR3 end, so that end is filled in from the germline J gene. The rearrangement links TRBV7-6 to TRBJ2-2, with 12 nucleotides matching TRBD2. Germline CDR1 SGHVS, CDR2 FNYEAQ. The CDR3 extends over 16 amino acids. With 4 bases clipped from V and 5 bases from J, the junction kept 5 bases outside the gene matches. The CDR3 sequence is CASSSQGTSGTGELFF. CDR3 bases read: TGTGCCAGCAGCTCTCAAGGGACTAGCGGGACCGGGGAG.

In this sample, this clone turned up many times. The read comes to an end 3 residues before the CDR3 does, leaving the germline J gene to fill in the end. This sequence joins TRBV4-1 and TRBJ2-5; D remains ambiguous. The V gene lost 8 bases and the J gene lost 5 bases, with 15 bases spanning the gap. Germline V gene lookup returns CDR1 MGHRA and CDR2 YSYEKL. The CDR3 covers 13 residues. The CDR3: CASGFIIGETQYF. The part of the CDR3 DNA that was read is TGCGCCAGCGGTTTTATCATCGGGGAGACC.

This clone has a count of ten or more. The DNA ends 3 residues before the CDR3 does, and the rest of the CDR3 is filled in from the germline J gene. V usage is TRBV12-5 and J usage is TRBJ2-1; 9 positions match TRBD2. The length of the CDR3 is 20 residues. Per the germline V gene, CDR1 is LGHNT and CDR2 is FRNRAP. The junction had 20 bases not matched to a gene; V was cut back by 0 bases and J by 8 bases. CDR3 region: CASGLVVGGSGRSSGDEQFF. CDR3 bases read: TGTGCTAGTGGTTTGGTAGTCGGGGGGAGCGGGAGGTCCTCCGGGGATGAG.

At least ten counts were recorded for this clone. The CDR3 end lies 3 residues beyond the end of the read and is filled in from the germline J gene. The V gene is TRBV5-5, the J gene TRBJ2-3, with 9 nucleotides matching TRBD2. V was pared by 7 bases and J by 5 bases, with 5 bases of the junction left unmatched. CDR3 length equals 13 residues. Germline assignment: CDR1 SGHKS and CDR2 YYEKEE (reference sequence). The CDR3 loop reads CASSQREVDTQYF. The sequenced CDR3 bases are TGTGCCAGCTCACAGCGGGAGGTAGATACG.

This clone was detected ten times or more. Read coverage stops 3 residues before the CDR3 terminus; the germline J gene supplies the remainder. The genes are TRBV20-1 and TRBJ2-7; 11 bases align to TRBD2. Unmatched junction bases numbered 8, after V lost 0 bases and J lost 4 bases. Germline V gene sequence: CDR1 DFQATT, CDR2 SNEGSKA (reference sequence). The CDR3 loop spans 16 amino acids. The CDR3 is CSARDHIAGGRYEQYF. The CDR3 bases that were read are TGCAGTGCTAGAGACCATATAGCGGGAGGGCGGTACGAG.

This clone was counted many times. The CDR3 end lies 3 residues beyond the end of the read and is filled in from the germline J gene. This CDR3 is also generated by other DNA sequences in the sample. The rearrangement uses TRBV20-1 and TRBJ2-5; 10 nucleotides line up with TRBD1. V lost 6 bases, J lost 5 bases, and 6 bases stayed unmatched. The length of the CDR3 is 13 residues. Germline V gives CDR1 DFQATT, CDR2 SNEGSKA (reference sequence). The sequenced CDR3 bases are TGCAGTGCAACCGGACAGGGGGGTGAGACC. Protein product: CSATGQGGET. The CDR3 as a whole reads CSATGQGGETQYF.

This clone was observed many times. The CDR3 end is not reached by the read, which stops 3 residues before it; the germline J gene fills it in. This chain connects TRBV20-1 to TRBJ1-5; 7 bases agree with TRBD1. V lost 4 bases, J lost 7 bases, and 10 bases stayed unmatched. The CDR3 runs 14 residues. Germline-derived CDR1 and CDR2 are DFQATT and SNEGSKA (reference sequence). CDR3 DNA (partial): TGCAGTGCTACCGGGACAGTAACAAAGCAGCCC. The encoded protein is CSATGTVTKQP. The entire CDR3 protein reads CSATGTVTKQPQHF.

This clone was detected many times. Read sequence stops 3 residues before the CDR3 end, and the germline J gene provides the missing end. The chain couples TRBV20-1 to TRBJ2-7; tentatively, D is TRBD2 (6 bases). From germline, CDR1 is DFQATT and CDR2 SNEGSKA (reference sequence). The length of the CDR3 is 15 residues. Trimming cost V 3 bases and J 2 bases, with 17 bases left between them. The covered CDR3 bases are TGCAGTGCTAGGGCGGGGAGCACCATTCCCTACGAG. Amino acids: CSARAGSTIPYE. The entire CDR3 protein reads CSARAGSTIPYEQYF.

This clone was observed at least ten times. The CDR3 goes on 3 residues after the read ends, and that part is filled in from the germline J gene. This sequence joins TRBV19 and TRBJ2-1; 10 bases are shared with TRBD2. The CDR3 has 21 amino acids. J lost 0 bases, V lost 0 bases, and 14 bases had no gene match. Germline V lookup: CDR1 LNHDA, CDR2 SQIVND (reference sequence). The sequenced CDR3 bases are TGTGCCAGTAGTATAGAGTTTTGGCTAGCGGGAGCCTACAACTCCTACAATGAG. Its protein is CASSIEFWLAGAYNSYNE. The complete CDR3 reads CASSIEFWLAGAYNSYNEQFF.

The sample holds many counts of this clone. The CDR3 extends 3 residues past the end of the read, so its final part is completed from the germline J gene. The V and J genes are TRBV11-2 and TRBJ1-2, with no clear D. There are 13 residues in the CDR3. CDR1 and CDR2 (germline): SGHAT, FQNNGV. Trimming removed 4 bases at V and 4 bases at J, with 10 bases between. The sequenced part of the CDR3 DNA is TGTGCCAGCAGCTCCACAGAAGCCTATGGC. Translating it yields CASSSTEAYG. The full CDR3 protein is CASSSTEAYGYTF.